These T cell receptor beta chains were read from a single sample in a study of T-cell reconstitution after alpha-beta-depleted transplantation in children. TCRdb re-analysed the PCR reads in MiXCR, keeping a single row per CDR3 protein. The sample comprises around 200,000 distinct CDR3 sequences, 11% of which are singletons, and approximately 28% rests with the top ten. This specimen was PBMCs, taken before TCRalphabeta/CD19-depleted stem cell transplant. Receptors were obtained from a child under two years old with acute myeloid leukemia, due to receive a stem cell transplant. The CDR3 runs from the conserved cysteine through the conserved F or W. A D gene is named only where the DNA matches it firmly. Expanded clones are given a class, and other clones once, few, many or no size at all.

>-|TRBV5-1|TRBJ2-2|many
TGCGCCAGCAGCTTATACCCGGGAGTATTGGACACCGGGGAGCTGTTTTTT
CASSLYPGVLDTGELFF
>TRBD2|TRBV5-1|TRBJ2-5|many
TGCGCCAGCAGCTGGGGGACTAGCGGACAAGAGACCCAGTACTTC
CASSWGTSGQETQYF
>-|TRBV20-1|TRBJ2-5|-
TGCAGTGCGAGAGAGGGAGGAGGGGCCAAAGAGACCCAGTACTTC
CSAREGGGAKETQYF
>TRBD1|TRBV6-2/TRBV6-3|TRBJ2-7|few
TGTGCCAGCAGCTACGGGACAGGGGGCAAGTACGAGCAGTACTTC
CASSYGTGGKYEQYF
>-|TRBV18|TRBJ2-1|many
TGTGCCAGCTCACCACCGTGGTCGGGGTCCTACAATGAGCAGTTCTTC
CASSPPWSGSYNEQFF
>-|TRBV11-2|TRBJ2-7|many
TGTGCCAGCAGCTTATCCCAGGGGAACGAGCAGTACTTC
CASSLSQGNEQYF
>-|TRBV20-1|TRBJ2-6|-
TGCTGTGGCCGGGCTCAGGGCTCCTCTTTTTCTGGGGCCAACGTCCTGACTTTC
CCGRAQGSSFSGANVLTF
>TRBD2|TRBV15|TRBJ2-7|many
TGTGCCACCAGCGGGGGGGACCGAACCTACGAGCAGTACTTC
CATSGGDRTYEQYF
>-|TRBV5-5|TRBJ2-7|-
TGTGCCAGCAGCTTTCTTACACCCTACGAGCAGTACTTC
CASSFLTPYEQYF
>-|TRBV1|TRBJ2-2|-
TGCACCAGCAGCAAACCTCGTAGCGGGAGAGATACCGGGGAGCTGTTTTTT
CTSSKPRSGRDTGELFF
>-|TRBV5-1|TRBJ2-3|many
TGCGCCAGCAGCTTGGATCCGACTCGGGCAGATACGCAGTATTTT
CASSLDPTRADTQYF
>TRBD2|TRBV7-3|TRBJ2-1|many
TGCGCCAGCAGCTTGGGCCTAGCGGGGGGGTACAATGAGCAGTTCTTC
CASSLGLAGGYNEQFF
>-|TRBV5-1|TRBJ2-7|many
TGCGCCAGCAGCTTCGAGGGGGGGTCCTACGAGCAGTACTTC
CASSFEGGSYEQYF
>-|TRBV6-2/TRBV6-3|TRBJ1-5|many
TGTGCCAGCAGTTACTCGAAGGGGGAGGGGAGGAATCAGCCCCAGCATTTT
CASSYSKGEGRNQPQHF
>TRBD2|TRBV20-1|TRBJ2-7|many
TGCAGTGCGGAGGCCGGGACTAGGGGACACGAGCAGTACTTC
CSAEAGTRGHEQYF
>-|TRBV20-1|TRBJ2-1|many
TGCAGTGCTAGAGATCAGTTTGGCGGGGTTAGCTCCTACAATGAGCAGTTCTTC
CSARDQFGGVSSYNEQFF
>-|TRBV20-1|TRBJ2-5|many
TGCAGTGCGCGGAGGGGACTTCAAGAGACCCAGTACTTC
CSARRGLQETQYF
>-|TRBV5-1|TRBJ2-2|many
TGCGCCAGCAGCATTTCGAGGCAGACCGGGGAGCTGTTTTTT
CASSISRQTGELFF
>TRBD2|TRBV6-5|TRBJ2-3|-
TGTGCCAGCAGATTTACTAGCGGGAGAATAAGGGGCACAGATACGCAGAATTTT
CASRFTSGRIRGTDTQNF
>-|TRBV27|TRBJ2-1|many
TGTGCCAGCAGTTTAGTAGGTTCGAGCTCCTACAATGAGCAGTTCTTC
CASSLVGSSSYNEQFF
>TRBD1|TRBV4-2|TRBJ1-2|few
TGTGCCAGCAGCCAGGAGGGACAGGGGCGCGGTGGCTACACCTTC
CASSQEGQGRGGYTF
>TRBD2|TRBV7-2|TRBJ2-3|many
TGTGCCAGCAGCCTCGGGGGGGGGAGGAGAACAGATACGCAGTATTTT
CASSLGGGRRTDTQYF
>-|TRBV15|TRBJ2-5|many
TGTGCCACCAGCAGAGAAATACAAGAGACCCAGTACTTC
CATSREIQETQYF
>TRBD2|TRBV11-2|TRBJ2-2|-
TGTGCCAGCAGCCCGACATTAGCGGGAGGGCCAAGGGCCGGGGAGCTGTTTTTT
CASSPTLAGGPRAGELFF
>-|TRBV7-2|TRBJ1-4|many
TGTGCCAGCAGCCCCCCAAGCAGGGGTAGTGAAAAACTGTTTTTT
CASSPPSRGSEKLFF
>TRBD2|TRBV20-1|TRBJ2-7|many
TGCAGTGCTAGCTCCCGACTAGCGGGAGCCTACGAGCAGTACTTC
CSASSRLAGAYEQYF
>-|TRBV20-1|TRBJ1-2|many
TGCAGTGCTGATTCCAAGGCGGATGGCTACACCTTC
CSADSKADGYTF
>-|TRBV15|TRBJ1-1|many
TGTGCCACCAGCAGAGATACAGCGAACACTGAAGCTTTCTTT
CATSRDTANTEAFF
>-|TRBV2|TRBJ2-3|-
TGTGCCAGCAGGCTCCCCGGGGCCCTCGGGGATACGCAGTATTTT
CASRLPGALGDTQYF
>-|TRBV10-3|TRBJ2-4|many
TGTGCCATCAGTGAGGGGCTTTCTATCGGGGGCATTCAGTACTTC
CAISEGLSIGGIQYF
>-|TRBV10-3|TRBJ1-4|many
TGTGCCATCAGTGAAGGACGGGCGGGCTATGAAAAACTGTTTTTT
CAISEGRAGYEKLFF
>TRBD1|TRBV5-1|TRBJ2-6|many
TGCGCCAGCAGCTTCTCAGGGGGCGGAGCTGGGGCCAACGTCCTGACTTTC
CASSFSGGGAGANVLTF
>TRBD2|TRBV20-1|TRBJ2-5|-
TGCAGTGCTAGGGAGACTAGCGGCCACTCCACGGGGACCCAGTACTTC
CSARETSGHSTGTQYF
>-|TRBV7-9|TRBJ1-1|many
TGTGCCAGCAGTACAAACACTGAAGCTTTCTTT
CASSTNTEAFF
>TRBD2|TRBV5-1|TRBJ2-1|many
TGCGCCAGCAGCTATACAGCGGGAGGGGATAATGAGCAGTTCTTC
CASSYTAGGDNEQFF
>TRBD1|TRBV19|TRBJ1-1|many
TGTGCCAGTATAACAGGGGGCGCGGTCGGTGAAGCTTTCTTT
CASITGGAVGEAFF
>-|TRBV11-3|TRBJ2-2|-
TGTGCCAGCAGCTATTCGAGCGTTAACACCGGGGAGCTGTTTTTT
CASSYSSVNTGELFF
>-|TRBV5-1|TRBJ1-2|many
TGCGCCAGCCGGGATGCCAATGGCTACACCTTC
CASRDANGYTF
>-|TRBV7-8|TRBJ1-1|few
TGTGCCAGCAGCTTAGCGGGCTCTCACACTGAAGCTTTCTTT
CASSLAGSHTEAFF